This TCR beta chain is drawn from a study of cytomegalovirus exposure and HLA in healthy donors (dated by TCRdb to the late 2010s). Context from the whole study: According to a later analysis, the 120 or so validation repertoires were produced on the same platform as the 700 or so repertoires of the first cohort. To predict cytomegalovirus infection status, the study combined high-throughput TCR immunosequencing, statistical association of individual TCRs with disease status, and machine learning. The aim of the study was to test whether cataloging public T cell receptors could identify signatures of past pathogen exposure. Along with the roughly 610-subject first cohort, a separate validation cohort of over a hundred different subjects was used. Overall results and qualifications from the work: All 120 or so repertoires were used to score co-occurrence in the validation cohort in a later analysis, because that analysis had no HLA typing for the cohort. Most TCR sequences were seen in very few donors, while some public TCRs were found in many individuals. It was suggested by the authors that the approach could potentially be generalized to other disease states and immunological phenotypes. Cytomegalovirus status was reported to be diagnosed by the classifier with high specificity and sensitivity in both the original and validation cohorts. The study listed 170 or so TCR beta chains as associated with cytomegalovirus. In vitro tests confirmed that a few of the cytomegalovirus-associated TCR beta chains recognize cytomegalovirus antigens. A later analysis found that TCRs clustered in the first cohort also tended to co-occur in the 120 validation repertoires, with approximately 95% of cluster scores above 0.

On this clone: There is no known antigen for this receptor. Base qualities are not recorded, but no much larger clone differs from it by a single base.

Donors formed part of the validation cohort, which comprised approximately 130 subjects and was distinct from the first cohort of over 500 subjects. The method was the immunoSEQ multiplex PCR assay. Processing in the source paper ran as follows. A statistical classification framework was built to diagnose cytomegalovirus status from the catalog of TCR beta chain sequences. The source is immuneACCESS, and TCRdb retained only in-frame sequences with V and J called. Part of the clones is not carried over; for the studies checked, unresolved V genes explain less than half of this, and the remainder is unexplained. D and trimming come from the DNA, and the V and J calls and clone size come from that table. The sample yields some 210,000 clones; roughly 85% were counted once. The ten top clones hold 5.5% to 6.5% of the sample. V loses 3 bases, J loses 3 bases, and the germline ends lie 16 bases apart. Including the terminal cysteine and phenylalanine, the CDR3 comprises 15 residues. Solely the CDR3 DNA is kept, with 45 bases framed from the first base. From a lookup of the germline V gene, CDR1 and CDR2 are SGDLS and YYNGEE.

This clonotype was sampled from a woman between 18 and 29 years old in good health and CMV-seronegative. The sequenced sample was PBMCs. This chain is built from TRBV9 and TRBJ2-7; the D gene cannot be resolved beyond TRBD1 or TRBD2, each matching 7 bases. CDR3 protein: CASSGEGSGGYEQYF. Read as DNA, the sequence is TGTGCCAGCAGCGGGGAGGGGTCAGGGGGCTACGAGCAGTACTTC. The entire variable domain, with the stretches around the CDR3 drawn from the reference TRBV9 and TRBJ2-7 proteins, is DSGVTQTPKHLITATGQRVTLRCSPRSGDLSVYWYQQSLDQGLQFLIQYYNGEERAKGNILERFSAQQFPDLHSELNLSSLELGDSALYFCASSGEGSGGYEQYFGPGTRLTVT.